The clone carrying this T cell receptor beta chain has just a few counts. What it binds is unknown. The data derive from a study of CD8 T cells in ankylosing spondylitis. Study-wide results and caveats: Relatively scarce in peripheral blood, disease-linked clones were CD8+. What seemed typical of ankylosing spondylitis blood was a TCR beta motif built from fewer than ten highly homologous variants.

One entry per CDR3 protein, called by TCRdb with MiXCR from the 5' RACE reads. The sample consists of some 840,000 distinct CDR3 sequences, approximately 12% of them appearing once. Germline V gene lookup returns CDR1 DFQATT and CDR2 SNEGSKA (reference sequence). The V end was cut by 4 bases, the J end by 0 bases, with 7 bases between. The CDR3 length is 14 residues. The TCR was taken from a male donor with ankylosing spondylitis. The chain uses TRBV20-1 and TRBJ2-6, with D possibly matching TRBD1 (6 bases). Material: blood, either unsorted or a sorted T cell fraction (not recorded which). In DNA form, the CDR3 reads TGCAGTGCTACAGGGGACTCTGGGGCCAACGTCCTGACTTTC. Protein product: CSATGDSGANVLTF.